What follows is one T cell receptor (beta chain) and its context. Its matching antigen is unknown. This sample is part of a study of cytomegalovirus exposure and HLA in healthy donors. Overall study context: The use of the same platform for the 95 to 150 validation repertoires and the roughly 630 first-cohort repertoires was reported by a later analysis.

While the first cohort had over 650 subjects, the donors belonged to the separate validation cohort of over a hundred subjects. Study observations and caveats: It was about 180 TCR beta chains that were listed as cytomegalovirus-associated. That first-cohort TCR clusters tended to co-occur in the 95 to 150 validation repertoires was found in a later analysis.

Measured with immunoSEQ multiplex PCR; TCRdb has only the in-frame clones, and not every one. Among 150,000 to 200,000 clones, around 82% were seen once, and the ten largest hold 2.5% to 3%. Germline CDR1 and CDR2: SGHVS and FQNEAQ. The CDR3 extends over 18 amino acids. The ends lost 0 bases at V and 2 bases at J; junction bases unmatched: 5. Sequencing was carried out using PBMCs. The clonotype originates from a woman aged 18-29 years in good health and CMV-seropositive. This chain uses TRBV7-8 with TRBJ2-5, with TRBD2 identical over 14 bases. The CDR3 loop reads CASSLARRLAGGQETQYF. DNA of the CDR3: TGTGCCAGCAGCTTAGCGAGAAGACTAGCGGGGGGGCAAGAGACCCAGTACTTC.